These T cell receptor beta chains were read from a single sample in a study of cytomegalovirus exposure and HLA in healthy donors. Repertoires were generated with immunoSEQ multiplex PCR, while TCRdb's copy carries only in-frame clones and drops some. The repertoire holds approximately 150,000 clones, with roughly 68% as singletons. The specimen sequenced was PBMCs. The receptors were sampled from a man in his fifties or sixties in good health and CMV-seronegative. Both conserved end residues are part of each CDR3. D genes are given only for firm matches. Clone sizes are given selectively: once, few, many, or a class where the clone is expanded.

j_call clone_size v_call d_call cdr3_nt cdr3_aa
TRBJ2-1 NA TRBV7-2 TRBD2 TGTGCCAGCAGCTTGGGAACTAGCGGTTCATACAATGAGCAGTTCTTC CASSLGTSGSYNEQFF
TRBJ2-1 NA TRBV5-6 NA TGTGCCAGCAGCTCGGCTAGCGCAAATGAGCAGTTCTTC CASSSASANEQFF
TRBJ2-3 NA TRBV7-7 TRBD2 TGTGCTAGCAGCTGGCTAGCGGGAGGGGGCACAGATACGCAGTATTTT CASSWLAGGGTDTQYF
TRBJ1-1 NA TRBV4-1 NA TGCGCCAGCAGCCAGGTCCAGTTGAACACTGAAGCTTTCTTT CASSQVQLNTEAFF
TRBJ2-5 NA TRBV30 TRBD2 TGTGCCGGGCTAGCGGGTGGGACCCAGTACTTC CAGLAGGTQYF
TRBJ2-7 NA TRBV4-2 NA TGTGCCAGCAGCCAAGATTCAGGGGGGACCTACGAGCAGTACTTC CASSQDSGGTYEQYF
TRBJ2-2 NA TRBV7-9 NA TGTGCCGGACACTCGCCCAGCCCGGGACACTTGAACGGGGAGCTGTTTTTT CAGHSPSPGHLNGELFF
TRBJ2-1 NA TRBV5-4 TRBD2 TGTGCCAGCAGCCGTGAGGGCCTAGCGGGGAACAATGAGCAGTTCTTC CASSREGLAGNNEQFF
TRBJ1-1 NA TRBV5-4 NA TGTGCCAGCAGCTTGGCGCGGATGAACACTGAAGCTTTCTTT CASSLARMNTEAFF
TRBJ2-7 NA TRBV5-1 TRBD1 TGCGCCAGCAGCCTTACAGGGGGACTTAACTACGAGCAGTACTTC CASSLTGGLNYEQYF
TRBJ2-7 few TRBV7-2 NA TGTGCCAGCCTTGGGCAGGGCGCCTACGAGCAGTACTTC CASLGQGAYEQYF
TRBJ2-2 NA TRBV13 TRBD2 TGTGCCAGCCACTTTGCGGGAGCGGGAGCGAGCGGGGAGCTGTTTTTT CASHFAGAGASGELFF
TRBJ2-3 NA TRBV2 TRBD2 TGTGCCAGCAGTTATGATACCGGGACTAGCGGACACTCTAGCACAGATACGCAGTATTTT CASSYDTGTSGHSSTDTQYF
TRBJ2-7 NA TRBV18 TRBD1 TGTGCCACCGCGACAGGGGAGTCCTACGAGCAGTACTTC CATATGESYEQYF
TRBJ2-3 NA TRBV5-4 NA TGTGCCAGCAGCTTGGCTTCAGTCCCAGATACGCAGTATTTT CASSLASVPDTQYF
TRBJ2-2 NA TRBV4-1 TRBD1 TGCGCCAGCAGCCTAGGCGCAGGGGGCAGGACCGGGGAGCTGTTTTTT CASSLGAGGRTGELFF
TRBJ2-3 few TRBV28 TRBD2 TGTGCCAGCAGTTTTAGACTAGCTGGGGCAGATACGCAGTATTTT CASSFRLAGADTQYF
TRBJ2-5 once TRBV5-1 TRBD1 TGCGCCAGCAGCTGGGAAAAGGGGGCTATAAACCAAGAGACCCAGTACTTC CASSWEKGAINQETQYF
TRBJ1-2 few TRBV16 NA TGTGCCAGCAGCCAATCTACAGAGACTAACTATGGCTACACCTTC CASSQSTETNYGYTF
TRBJ2-7 NA TRBV25-1 NA TGTGCCAGCAGTGGGCACTCCTACGAGCAGTACTTC CASSGHSYEQYF
TRBJ2-2 NA TRBV19 NA TGTGCCAGCCGTCTAGACGGGGAGCTGTTTTTT CASRLDGELFF
TRBJ2-5 NA TRBV19 TRBD1 TGTGCCAGTAGTGTTATGGTCCGGGACAGGTCCTCCGAGACCCAGTACTTC CASSVMVRDRSSETQYF
TRBJ1-1 NA TRBV18 NA TGTGCCAGCTCACTAACCGCAGAATCGAACACTGAAGCTTTCTTT CASSLTAESNTEAFF
TRBJ1-4 NA TRBV2 NA TGTGCCAGCTTCCGAGGGAATGAAAAACTGTTTTTT CASFRGNEKLFF
TRBJ2-2 NA TRBV30 TRBD2 TGTGCCTGGAGAGGTAGCGGGAGGAACACCGGGGAGCTGTTTTTT CAWRGSGRNTGELFF
TRBJ1-2 NA TRBV29-1 NA TGCAGCGCAGGGGACAACGGGGACACCTTC CSAGDNGDTF
TRBJ1-4 NA TRBV11-1 TRBD1 TGTGCCAGCAGCCCCGGACAGGGGGCAAGGAAGGATGAAAAACTGTTTTTT CASSPGQGARKDEKLFF
TRBJ2-3 few TRBV6-1 TRBD1 TGTGCCAGCAGTGTATATCCCGGGACAGGGCTGGCAGATACGCAGTATTTT CASSVYPGTGLADTQYF
TRBJ1-4 NA TRBV28 TRBD1 TGTGCCAGCAGCCAGACGACAGGGGTACATGAAAAACTGTTTTTT CASSQTTGVHEKLFF
TRBJ2-3 NA TRBV11-2 TRBD2 TGTGCCAGCAGCGCTACTAGCGGGGCTAGCACAGATACGCAGTATTTT CASSATSGASTDTQYF
TRBJ1-1 NA TRBV6-5 TRBD1 TGTGCCAGCATAGGGGGCCTTAATATGAACACTGAAGCTTTCTTT CASIGGLNMNTEAFF
TRBJ1-2 NA TRBV4-2 NA TGTGCCAGCAGCCAAGGTCAGTTTAACTATGGCTACACCTTC CASSQGQFNYGYTF
TRBJ1-2 NA TRBV29-1 TRBD1 TGCAGCGCGCTTCAGGGGGCCTATGGCTACACCTTC CSALQGAYGYTF
TRBJ1-1 NA TRBV5-5 NA TGTGCCAGCAGCCCAGGGAACACTGAAGCTTTCTTT CASSPGNTEAFF
TRBJ1-6 few TRBV9 NA TGTGCCAGCAGCCTTGACATCGAGAGCTCCTATAATTCACCCCTCCACTTT CASSLDIESSYNSPLHF
TRBJ1-5 few TRBV9 TRBD1 TGTGCCAGCAGCCCCGGCCGTGGGGACAGGGGAGGATATAGCAATCAGCCCCAGCATTTT CASSPGRGDRGGYSNQPQHF
TRBJ1-1 NA TRBV7-2 NA TGTGCCAGCAGCTTCTCCCTCGGGATAACTGAAGCTTTCTTT CASSFSLGITEAFF
TRBJ2-1 NA TRBV19 TRBD2 TGTGCCAGTAGTATAGCTTCTAGCGGGTTTAATGAGCAGTTCTTC CASSIASSGFNEQFF
TRBJ2-2 NA TRBV6-5 TRBD2 TGTGCCAGCCGGGGGGGAGGGGGGTCCTCCGGGGAGCTGTTTTTT CASRGGGGSSGELFF
TRBJ2-2 NA TRBV7-3 NA TGTGCCAGCAGCTCGGACTTGAACACCGGGGAGCTGTTTTTT CASSSDLNTGELFF
TRBJ1-1 NA TRBV7-2 TRBD1 TGTGCCAGCAGCTCCGGGACAGGGGAAACTGAAGCTTTCTTT CASSSGTGETEAFF
TRBJ2-3 few TRBV29-1 TRBD2 TGCAGCGTTGAAGGGACTAGCGGGAGCGGTGGCACAGATACGCAGTATTTT CSVEGTSGSGGTDTQYF